A single sample gave rise to the 17 T cell receptor beta chains below, sequenced in a study of shared clonotypes between healthy human individuals (dated by TCRdb to about 2020). CD8 naive samples were obtained by positive selection for CCR7 among CD45RO-negative cells, yielding a CD45RA+CCR7+ population from which TemRA cells were excluded. The receptor library was made with the immunoSEQ multiplex PCR assay. TCRdb retrieved this table from immuneACCESS and kept in-frame rearrangements only. Not all clones are present; in checked studies, unresolved V genes account for under half, and no reason is known for the remainder. The sample records over 2 million clones, about 95% of which are singletons. About 1.1% of the sample rests with the top ten. The sequenced sample consisted of naive CD8+ T cells sorted from blood. The intended sense of this specimen's cell subset or site label: CD45RA+CCR7+. Every receptor here comes from a man in his late teens or twenties in good health.

The chain recombines TRBV28 with TRBJ2-2; TRBD1 matches 7 bases. The CDR3 consists of 14 residues. V trimming: 5 bases; J trimming: 3 bases; junction bases outside the gene matches: 3. Germline CDR1 MDHEN, CDR2 SYDVKM. The CDR3 DNA sequence: TGTGCCAGCAGTATAACAGGGGACACCGGGGAGCTGTTTTTT. It specifies CASSITGDTGELFF. Combining the CDR3 with reference TRBV28 and TRBJ2-2 gives the whole variable domain DVKVTQSSRYLVKRTGEKVFLECVQDMDHENMFWYRQDPGLGLRLIYFSYDVKMKEKGDIPEGYSVSREKKERFSLILESASTNQTSMYLCASSITGDTGELFFGEGSRLTVL.

The CDR3 DNA reads as TGTGCCAGCAGTATCGGACTAGCGGGAGATACGCAGTATTTT. Amino acid sequence: CASSIGLAGDTQYF. The chain combines TRBV27 with TRBJ2-3, with 11 bases matching TRBD2. The CDR3 extends over 14 amino acids. V was pared by 5 bases and J by 5 bases, with 3 bases of the junction left unmatched. Germline-derived CDR1 and CDR2 are MNHEY and SMNVEV (reference sequence).

Worth noting for this clone: At the DNA level, this CDR3 is encoded by other sequences in the same sample as well. The chain employs TRBV13 and TRBJ2-7; 7 bases map to TRBD2. The CDR3 has 14 residues. Looked up from germline, CDR1 is PRHDT and CDR2 is FYEKMQ (reference sequence). The V segment lost 5 bases and the J segment 1 base; nucleotides outside the gene matches: 5. CDR3 in amino acids: CASSLGGVSYEQYF. The CDR3 DNA reads TGTGCCAGCAGCCTTGGGGGGGTATCCTACGAGCAGTACTTC.

The chain has TRBV5-1 and TRBJ2-7; 8 bases are shared with TRBD1. V shed 4 bases, J shed 3 bases, and the junction held 6 bases outside the gene matches. The germline CDR1 and CDR2 sequences are SGHRS and YFSETQ. CDR3 length equals 14 residues. DNA for the CDR3: TGCGCCAGCAGCGCCGGGACAGGACTCTACGAGCAGTACTTC. It yields the protein CASSAGTGLYEQYF. Full variable domain (missing parts from reference TRBV5-1 and TRBJ2-7): KAGVTQTPRYLIKTRGQQVTLSCSPISGHRSVSWYQQTPGQGLQFLFEYFSETQRNKGNFPGRFSGRQFSNSRSEMNVSTLELGDSALYLCASSAGTGLYEQYFGPGTRLTVT.

This rearrangement joins TRBV19 to TRBJ2-2; D unclear. Germline V lookup: CDR1 LNHDA, CDR2 SQIVND (reference sequence). The CDR3 is made up of 13 amino acids. The ends were cut back, 1 base at V and 9 bases at J, with 9 bases in the middle. The CDR3 region has the DNA TGTGCCAGTAGTATAGCATACCTCCGGGAGCTGTTTTTT. This gives the protein CASSIAYLRELFF. The entire variable domain, with the rest obtained from reference TRBV19 and TRBJ2-2, is as follows: DGGITQSPKYLFRKEGQNVTLSCEQNLNHDAMYWYRQDPGQGLRLIYYSQIVNDFQKGDIAEGYSVSREKKESFPLTVTSAQKNPTAFYLCASSIAYLRELFFGEGSRLTVL.

This chain uses TRBV28 with TRBJ1-1; D may be TRBD1 (5 bases). The CDR3 is 15 amino acids. Germline V gene sequence: CDR1 MDHEN, CDR2 SYDVKM. The V and J ends lost 6 bases and 0 bases respectively, with 14 bases between them. The CDR3 spells CASSHRIILNTEAFF. Here the CDR3 DNA reads TGTGCCAGCAGCCACAGGATCATACTGAACACTGAAGCTTTCTTT.

The V gene is TRBV6-6, the J gene TRBJ2-7; 8 nucleotides line up with TRBD1. The CDR3 runs 16 residues. Germline-derived CDR1 and CDR2 are MNHNY and SVGAGI (reference sequence). The ends lost 5 bases at V and 3 bases at J; junction bases unmatched: 12. CDR3: CASSHPPTGESYEQYF. The CDR3 DNA reads as TGTGCCAGCAGTCACCCTCCGACAGGGGAAAGCTACGAGCAGTACTTC.

This clone has just one count. The CDR3 region is CASSLDEDYGRVNEQFF. CDR3 sequence (DNA): TGTGCCAGCAGCTTAGATGAGGATTACGGGAGAGTAAATGAGCAGTTCTTC. The chain joins TRBV7-2 to TRBJ2-1; possible D gene TRBD2, 6 bases. The V end lost 1 base, the J end lost 7 bases, and 20 bases lay between the germline ends. The germline gives CDR1 SGHTA, CDR2 FQGNSA. The CDR3 extends over 17 amino acids.

The V gene is TRBV5-6, the J gene TRBJ2-2; no clear D. Trimming removed 2 bases at V and 7 bases at J, with 6 bases between. Germline loops: CDR1 SGHDT, CDR2 YYEEEE. The CDR3 loop spans 12 amino acids. The chain's CDR3 is CASSFNGGELFF. The CDR3 DNA reads as TGTGCCAGCAGCTTTAATGGCGGGGAGCTGTTTTTT.

The chain recombines TRBV4-1 with TRBJ2-7; 7 bases agree with TRBD2. V trimming: 1 base; J trimming: 0 bases; junction bases outside the gene matches: 6. This CDR3 region has 16 residues. The germline gives CDR1 MGHRA, CDR2 YSYEKL. In DNA form, the CDR3 reads TGCGCCAGCAGCCAAGCGGTCGGGGGGAGCTCCTACGAGCAGTACTTC. It is translated as CASSQAVGGSSYEQYF.

This clone has a single count. This chain joins TRBV6-6 and TRBJ1-5; TRBD1 is a possible D gene (5 bases). The germline V gene encodes CDR1 MNHNY and CDR2 SVGAGI (reference sequence). The CDR3 totals 14 residues. Trimming removed 8 bases at V and 2 bases at J, with 13 bases between. The CDR3 region has the DNA TGTGCCAGCCGCGGAGGGGAGGGCAATCAGCCCCAGCATTTT. Protein product: CASRGGEGNQPQHF.

This chain links TRBV7-9 with TRBJ1-2, with 9 bases aligning to TRBD1. CDR3 size: 14 residues. V lost 1 base and J lost 6; bases outside the gene matches: 3. Germline V gene data show CDR1 as SEHNR and CDR2 as FQNEAQ (reference sequence). CDR3 DNA sequence: TGTGCCAGCAGCTTAGGGACAGGGGATGATGGCTACACCTTC. As protein: CASSLGTGDDGYTF.

V usage is TRBV29-1 and J usage is TRBJ2-1; D is unclear. Germline assignment: CDR1 SQVTM and CDR2 ANQGSEA. The V gene lost 1 base and the J gene lost 4 bases, with 11 bases spanning the gap. The CDR3 length is 14 residues. Here the CDR3 DNA reads TGCAGCGTTGAAGGGCTGGAATTATACAATGAGCAGTTCTTC. It specifies CSVEGLELYNEQFF.

This clone is a singleton in its sample. V usage is TRBV7-6 and J usage is TRBJ1-3, with 8 bases that match TRBD1. Germline CDR1 SGHVS, CDR2 FNYEAQ. This CDR3 comprises 18 residues. Trimming at V came to 5 bases and at J to 4 bases, leaving 16 bases not matched to a gene. In nucleotides, the CDR3 is TGTGCCAGCAGCGATCCCGGGACAGGCGACTTCGAAGGAAACACCATATATTTT. Residues: CASSDPGTGDFEGNTIYF.

Notes on this clone: The sample carries other DNA sequences with the same CDR3. The chain employs TRBV30 and TRBJ2-7, with D possibly being TRBD1 or TRBD2 (5 bases each). The CDR3 spans 13 residues. V lost 2 bases to trimming and J lost 4 bases, with 12 bases between them. Looked up from germline, CDR1 is GTSNPN and CDR2 is SVGIG (reference sequence). In nucleotides, the CDR3 is TGTGCCTGGAGTATTGGGACGGGGTACGAGCAGTACTTC. As protein: CAWSIGTGYEQYF.

The rearrangement uses TRBV6-5 and TRBJ2-3, with 8 bases lining up with TRBD2. CDR3 length: 16 residues. Germline loops: CDR1 MNHEY, CDR2 SVGAGI. V was pared by 2 bases and J by 2 bases, with 6 bases of the junction left unmatched. The DNA for the CDR3 is TGTGCCAGCAGTTACCTTCGGGGGGGGTTCACAGATACGCAGTATTTT. Translated, it gives CASSYLRGGFTDTQYF.

V and J are TRBV4-1 and TRBJ2-7; 14 bases agree with TRBD2. Germline V gene lookup returns CDR1 MGHRA and CDR2 YSYEKL. CDR3 length: 16 amino acids. V dropped 3 bases and J dropped 5; count of bases not matched to a gene: 6. The CDR3 DNA reads TGCGCCAGCAGCCACGGGACTAGCGGGGGAGGTGACGAGCAGTACTTC. Protein sequence: CASSHGTSGGGDEQYF.